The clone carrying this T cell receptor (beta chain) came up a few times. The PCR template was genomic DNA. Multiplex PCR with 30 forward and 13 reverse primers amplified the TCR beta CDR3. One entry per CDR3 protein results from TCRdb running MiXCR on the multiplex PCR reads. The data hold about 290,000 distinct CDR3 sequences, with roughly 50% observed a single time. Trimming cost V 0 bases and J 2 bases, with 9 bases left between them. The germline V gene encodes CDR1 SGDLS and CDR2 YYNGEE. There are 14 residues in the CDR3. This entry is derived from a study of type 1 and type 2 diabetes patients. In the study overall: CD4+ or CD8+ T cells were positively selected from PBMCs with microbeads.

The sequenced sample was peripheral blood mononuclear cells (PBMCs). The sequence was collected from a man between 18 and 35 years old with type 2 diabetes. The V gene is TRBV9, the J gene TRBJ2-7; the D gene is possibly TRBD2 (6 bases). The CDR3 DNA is TGTGCCAGCAGCGTAGGGAGGGAGCCCTACGAGCAGTACTTC. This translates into CASSVGREPYEQYF.